This T cell receptor beta chain came from a study of blood T cell repertoires in COVID-19. Background on the study: From the United States, Italy and Spain came samples of acute and convalescent COVID-19. PBMCs, B-cell-depleted T cells, or T cells were the source of the cDNA or gDNA that made up the material.

Using immunoSEQ multiplex PCR, the repertoire was profiled, and TCRdb retains in-frame clones only, with some absent. The table has 130,000 or so clones, roughly three quarters seen once. In germline, CDR1 is MDHEN, CDR2 SYDVKM. The CDR3 consists of 17 residues. Losses at the gene ends were 1 base for V and 0 bases for J; bases not matched to a gene: 8. The chain recombines TRBV28 with TRBJ1-1; 7 bases fit TRBD1. The sequence was collected from a woman in her 70s with COVID-19, enrolled during active disease. Specimen: peripheral blood. CDR3 loop: CASSLSQGRYLNTEAFF. The CDR3 DNA sequence: TGTGCCAGCAGTTTATCACAGGGGCGATATTTGAACACTGAAGCTTTCTTT.